Below are 6 T cell receptor beta chains sequenced from a single sample in a study of shared clonotypes between healthy human individuals. TCRdb's table, derived via immunoSEQ multiplex PCR, lists solely in-frame clones and lacks some. The sample yields 650,000 to 800,000 clones, over 60% seen once. Sequenced: memory CD4+ T cells sorted from blood. Specified subset: CD45RA-negative fraction. The receptors come from a woman aged 25 to 45 in good health.

This rearrangement joins TRBV27 to TRBJ2-6, with D unresolved. The CDR3 length is 14 residues. The V and J ends lost 3 bases and 0 bases respectively, with 3 bases between them. Germline CDR1 and CDR2: MNHEY and SMNVEV (reference sequence). CDR3 residues: CASSFYSGANVLTF. DNA of the CDR3: TGTGCCAGCAGTTTTTACTCTGGGGCCAACGTCCTGACTTTC.

The V gene is TRBV7-2, the J gene TRBJ2-7; D uncertain. CDR3 size: 14 residues. Per germline, CDR1 SGHTA and CDR2 FQGNSA. Trimming pared 3 bases from V and 5 bases from J, leaving 14 bases between. The CDR3 spells CASSFGQSWDEQYF. The CDR3 DNA reads TGTGCCAGCAGCTTCGGTCAGTCGTGGGACGAGCAGTACTTC.

J is TRBJ1-6 and V is TRBV2; TRBD1 aligns across 7 bases. CDR3 length: 15 residues. The V gene's germline CDR1 is SNHLY and CDR2 FYNNEI. With 5 bases clipped from V and 10 bases from J, the junction kept 11 bases outside the gene matches. The CDR3 reads CASSSSQGVRSPLHF. The CDR3 bases are TGTGCCAGCAGTTCATCCCAGGGGGTTAGGTCACCCCTCCACTTT.

V gene TRBV18 combines with J gene TRBJ2-3; D is unclear. The V end was cut by 4 bases, the J end by 1 base, with 9 bases between. This CDR3 is 14 amino acids long. CDR1 is KGHSH and CDR2 is LQKENI in the germline V gene. DNA of the CDR3: TGTGCCAGCTCACAAGGGAAGGGCACAGATACGCAGTATTTT. Amino acids: CASSQGKGTDTQYF.

This clone was picked up a small number of times. The V call is TRBV7-2, the J call TRBJ2-1; 10 bases map to TRBD2. Unmatched junction bases numbered 10, after V lost 5 bases and J lost 9 bases. Per the germline V gene, CDR1 is SGHTA and CDR2 is FQGNSA. The CDR3 is 15 amino acids. For the CDR3, the DNA is TGTGCCAGCAGCCGGGCACTAGCGGGACGGGGTGAGCAGTTCTTC. Translated, it gives CASSRALAGRGEQFF.

This clone was counted ten times or more. CDR3 nucleotides: TGTGCCAGCAAAGCCAGGGGTGGTACTGGAAACACCATATATTTT. This translates into CASKARGGTGNTIYF. V and J are TRBV2 and TRBJ1-3; D possibly corresponds to TRBD1 (6 bases). Germline-derived CDR1 and CDR2 are SNHLY and FYNNEI. Trimming shortened V by 7 bases and J by 2 bases, and 15 bases separated the two germline ends. The CDR3 extends over 15 amino acids. The full variable domain, its missing parts supplied by reference TRBV2 and TRBJ1-3, is EPEVTQTPSHQVTQMGQEVILRCVPISNHLYFYWYRQILGQKVEFLVSFYNNEISEKSEIFDDQFSVERPDGSNFTLKIRSTKLEDSAMYFCASKARGGTGNTIYFGEGSWLTVV.